This T cell receptor (beta chain) stems from a study of cytomegalovirus exposure and HLA in healthy donors. Study-level points and caveats: In a later analysis, about 17,000 TCR beta sequences were associated with HLA alleles at 0.05 false discovery rate.

Every donor was a healthy person donating bone marrow. Losses at the gene ends were 7 bases for V and 5 bases for J; bases not matched to a gene: 7. Germline assignment: CDR1 SNHLY and CDR2 FYNNEI. This CDR3 is built from 15 residues. A multiplex PCR was run with 60 Vbeta primers and 13 Jbeta primers. The table came from immunoSEQ multiplex PCR; TCRdb's copy has only in-frame clones and leaves some out. The sample includes about 150,000 clones, around two thirds of them seen just once. About this clone itself: Antigen: not known.

Sequencing used PBMCs. The sequence was collected from a woman between 40 and 55 years old in good health and CMV-seronegative. The genes are TRBV2 and TRBJ1-6; 8 nucleotides line up with TRBD1. This CDR3 is CASTGQGGDNSPLHF. CDR3 DNA: TGTGCCAGCACTGGACAGGGTGGCGATAATTCACCCCTCCACTTT.